The 4 T cell receptor beta chains below come from one sample, sequenced in a study of T cell changes during pregnancy in multiple sclerosis. Profiling relied on immunoSEQ multiplex PCR, and the TCRdb table lists in-frame clones only, not all of them. This table has tens of thousands of clones, around 90% appearing once. Material: CD4+ T cells from peripheral blood mononuclear cells, obtained before pregnancy. The receptors stem from a female donor with multiple sclerosis, enrolled in a pregnancy study.

This clone was seen once. The V gene is TRBV28, the J gene TRBJ2-5; no firm D call. The CDR3 sequence is 13 residues long. V lost 8 bases and J lost 9, with 19 bases in between. In germline, CDR1 is MDHEN, CDR2 SYDVKM. The CDR3 DNA sequence: TGTGCCAGCCATTCCACTGCGATCGAGCCCCAGTACTTC. Its translation is CASHSTAIEPQYF.

This rearrangement joins TRBV19 to TRBJ1-4; no reliable D call. The length of the CDR3 is 13 residues. Germline loops: CDR1 LNHDA, CDR2 SQIVND (reference sequence). V lost 2 bases, J lost 8 bases, and 9 bases lay in between. For the CDR3, the DNA is TGTGCCAGTAGTATATCCTCGGAGGAAAAACTGTTTTTT. It codes for CASSISSEEKLFF.

The chain's CDR3 is CASSESTGFIFAGTYEQYF. CDR3 in DNA: TGCGCCAGCAGTGAGTCGACGGGTTTTATCTTCGCAGGGACCTACGAGCAGTACTTC. The rearrangement uses TRBV10-2 and TRBJ2-7; D may be TRBD1 (5 bases). The CDR3 extends over 19 amino acids. V lost 0 bases, J lost 2 bases, and 23 bases lay in between. In germline, CDR1 is WSHSY, CDR2 SAAADI.

The V gene is TRBV5-4, the J gene TRBJ1-2; TRBD1 matches 12 bases. Looked up from germline, CDR1 is SGHNT and CDR2 is YYREEE (reference sequence). This CDR3 spans 15 amino acids. J gave up 8 bases and V 3 bases, and 8 bases lay outside the gene matches. Written as DNA, the CDR3 is TGTGCCAGCAGCTCTCCGGGACAGGGGGCGAAGGGCTACACCTTC. Amino acid sequence: CASSSPGQGAKGYTF.